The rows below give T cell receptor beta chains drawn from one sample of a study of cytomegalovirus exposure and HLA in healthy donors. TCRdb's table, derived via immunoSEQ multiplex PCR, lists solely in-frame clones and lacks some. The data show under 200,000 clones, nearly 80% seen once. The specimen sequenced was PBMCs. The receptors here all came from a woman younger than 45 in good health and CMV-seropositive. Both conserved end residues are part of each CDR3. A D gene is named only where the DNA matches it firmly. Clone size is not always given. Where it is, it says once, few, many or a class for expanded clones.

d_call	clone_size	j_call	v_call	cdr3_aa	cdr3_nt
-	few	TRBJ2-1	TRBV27	CASSLSWGEVYNEQFF	TGTGCCAGCAGTTTATCGTGGGGGGAGGTCTACAATGAGCAGTTCTTC
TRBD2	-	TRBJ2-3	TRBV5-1	CASSTSSGSATDTQYF	TGCGCCAGCAGCACCTCTAGCGGGAGTGCCACAGATACGCAGTATTTT
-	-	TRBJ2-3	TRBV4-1	CASSIKLSTDTQYF	TGCGCCAGCTCGATTAAGCTGTCCACAGATACGCAGTATTTT
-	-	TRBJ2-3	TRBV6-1	CALNRDFFADTQYF	TGTGCCCTCAACAGGGATTTTTTCGCAGATACGCAGTATTTT
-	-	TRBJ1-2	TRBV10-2	CAVRPGTYYGYTF	TGCGCCGTACGACCCGGGACTTATTATGGCTACACCTTC
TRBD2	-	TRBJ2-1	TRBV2	CASSVLQTGTSGLNEQFF	TGTGCCAGCAGTGTACTACAAACCGGGACTAGCGGACTCAATGAGCAGTTCTTC
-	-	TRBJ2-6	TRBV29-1	CSVIKGTGANVLTF	TGCAGCGTTATTAAGGGGACTGGGGCCAACGTCCTGACTTTC
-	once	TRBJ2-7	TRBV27	CASRRGSEQYF	TGTGCCAGCAGACGAGGGTCCGAGCAGTACTTC
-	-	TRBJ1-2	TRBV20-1	CSAKRGYTF	TGCAGTGCGAAGCGGGGCTACACCTTC
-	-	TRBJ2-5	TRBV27	CASSQRGGAETQYF	TGTGCCAGCAGTCAACGTGGGGGGGCAGAGACCCAGTACTTC
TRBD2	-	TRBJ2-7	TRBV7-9	CASSLATSGRYEQYF	TGTGCCAGCAGCTTAGCGACTAGCGGGAGATACGAGCAGTACTTC
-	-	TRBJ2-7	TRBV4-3	CASSQDRDTAYEQYF	TGCGCCAGCAGCCAGGACCGGGACACTGCCTACGAGCAGTACTTC
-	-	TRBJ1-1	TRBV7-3	CASSPTGGNTEAFF	TGTGCCAGCAGCCCTACGGGGGGAAACACTGAAGCTTTCTTT
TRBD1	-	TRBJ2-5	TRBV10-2	CASSPTGGAGETQYF	TGCGCCAGCAGTCCGACAGGGGGCGCAGGAGAGACCCAGTACTTC
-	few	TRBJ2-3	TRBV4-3	CASSPGPLSSSTDTQYF	TGCGCCAGCAGCCCAGGGCCACTATCTTCTAGCACAGATACGCAGTATTTT
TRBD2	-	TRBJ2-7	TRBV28	CASSLPSGILSYEQYF	TGTGCCAGCAGTTTACCCAGCGGGATTCTCTCCTACGAGCAGTACTTC
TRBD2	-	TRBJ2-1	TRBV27	CASSLWGTSGNEQFF	TGTGCCAGCAGTTTATGGGGTACTAGCGGGAATGAGCAGTTCTTC
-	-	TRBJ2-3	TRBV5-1	CASRLVSTDTQYF	TGCGCCAGCAGATTAGTGAGCACAGATACGCAGTATTTT
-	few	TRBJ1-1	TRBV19	CASSILVNTEAFF	TGTGCCAGTAGTATACTAGTGAACACTGAAGCTTTCTTT
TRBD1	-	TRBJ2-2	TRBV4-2	CASSQDRKGAIIGELFF	TGTGCCAGCAGCCAAGATCGAAAGGGGGCGATAATCGGGGAGCTGTTTTTT
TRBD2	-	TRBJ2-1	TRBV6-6	CASSSGLAGDIDEQFF	TGTGCCAGCAGTTCCGGACTAGCGGGAGATATCGATGAGCAGTTCTTC
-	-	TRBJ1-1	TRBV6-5	CASRPHTTENTEAFF	TGTGCCAGCAGGCCCCACACCACAGAGAACACTGAAGCTTTCTTT
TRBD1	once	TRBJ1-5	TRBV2	CASSGTGRFFQPQHF	TGTGCCAGCAGTGGGACAGGGAGATTCTTTCAGCCCCAGCATTTT